A single TCR beta chain is shown here with its context. These data originate in a study of blood T cell repertoires in COVID-19. Background on the study: The samples span acute and convalescent COVID-19 from the United States, Italy and Spain. The cDNA or gDNA used as material had been derived from T cells, B-cell-depleted T cells, or PBMCs.

Original analysis: Estimates of nucleated cell counts were drawn from the amplification of reference gene primers. Generated by immunoSEQ multiplex PCR, the TCRdb table keeps only in-frame clones and is missing some. V, J and clone size are those of that table, while D and trimming were read from the DNA. The table lists around 250,000 clones, 75% to 90% of them singletons. Germline assignment: CDR1 MNHEY and CDR2 SVGAGI. J lost 9 bases, V lost 6 bases, and 13 bases had no gene match. The CDR3 covers 15 residues. Sequencing used PBMCs or T cells enriched from blood (not recorded which). This chain connects TRBV6-5 to TRBJ2-7; 11 bases fit TRBD2. This receptor was obtained from a woman aged 25-40 years who had recovered from COVID-19. The CDR3 loop reads CASRRRLAGGPGQYF. The CDR3 coding sequence is TGTGCCAGCAGACGCCGGCTAGCGGGAGGCCCGGGGCAGTACTTC.